A selection of T cell receptor beta chains follows, all from one sample in a study of blood T cell repertoires in COVID-19. Some clones are missing from TCRdb's copy, which holds only in-frame ones; the method was immunoSEQ multiplex PCR. The sample lists under 65,000 clones; 75% to 90% were seen once. The sequencing input was peripheral blood. Receptors were obtained from a man aged 60 to 69 with acute or convalescent COVID-19. Both conserved end residues are part of each CDR3. A D gene is named only where the DNA matches it firmly. For some rows the clone size is stated as once, few or many, or as a class when expanded; others skip it.

V gene: TRBV24-1; D gene: .; clone size: few; J gene: TRBJ2-2; CDR3 protein: CATSDSDRANTGELFF; CDR3 DNA: TGTGCCACCAGTGATTCAGACCGGGCGAACACCGGGGAGCTGTTTTTT
V gene: TRBV19; D gene: TRBD1; clone size: .; J gene: TRBJ2-5; CDR3 protein: CATATGGSETQYF; CDR3 DNA: TGTGCCACCGCGACAGGGGGCAGTGAGACCCAGTACTTC
V gene: TRBV18; D gene: .; clone size: .; J gene: TRBJ2-1; CDR3 protein: CASLKGQPNEQFF; CDR3 DNA: TGTGCCAGCTTAAAAGGACAGCCCAATGAGCAGTTCTTC
V gene: TRBV6-1; D gene: .; clone size: .; J gene: TRBJ2-4; CDR3 protein: CASSEALASGLHF; CDR3 DNA: TGTGCCAGCAGTGAAGCGCTCGCGTCAGGACTACACTTC
V gene: TRBV11-3; D gene: .; clone size: .; J gene: TRBJ2-5; CDR3 protein: CASSLGRGGGETQYF; CDR3 DNA: TGTGCCAGCAGCTTAGGAAGGGGGGGCGGAGAGACCCAGTACTTC
V gene: TRBV18; D gene: TRBD1; clone size: .; J gene: TRBJ2-1; CDR3 protein: CASSRDRGGEQFF; CDR3 DNA: TGTGCCAGCTCACGAGACAGGGGAGGTGAGCAGTTCTTC
V gene: TRBV7-3; D gene: .; clone size: once; J gene: TRBJ2-1; CDR3 protein: CASSLTTLVGNEQFF; CDR3 DNA: TGTGCCAGCAGCTTAACGACACTAGTGGGAAATGAGCAGTTCTTC
V gene: TRBV29-1; D gene: TRBD1; clone size: once; J gene: TRBJ2-2; CDR3 protein: CSVVGTVNTGELFF; CDR3 DNA: TGCAGCGTTGTAGGGACAGTTAACACCGGGGAGCTGTTTTTT
V gene: TRBV11-2; D gene: TRBD2; clone size: .; J gene: TRBJ2-7; CDR3 protein: CASSRKPGLQNYEQYF; CDR3 DNA: TGTGCCAGCAGTCGGAAGCCGGGACTACAGAACTACGAGCAGTACTTC
V gene: TRBV10-3; D gene: .; clone size: .; J gene: TRBJ2-1; CDR3 protein: CAISESRGFEYNEQFF; CDR3 DNA: TGTGCCATCAGTGAGTCTCGTGGTTTCGAGTACAATGAGCAGTTCTTC
V gene: TRBV7-9; D gene: .; clone size: .; J gene: TRBJ1-2; CDR3 protein: CASSFTDRRGRVGYTF; CDR3 DNA: TGTGCCAGCAGCTTCACGGACAGAAGGGGTCGGGTTGGCTACACCTTC
V gene: TRBV6-1; D gene: TRBD1; clone size: .; J gene: TRBJ1-1; CDR3 protein: CASSDHRGRVNTEAFF; CDR3 DNA: TGTGCCAGCAGTGACCACAGGGGGCGGGTGAACACTGAAGCTTTCTTT
V gene: TRBV28; D gene: TRBD1; clone size: .; J gene: TRBJ2-7; CDR3 protein: CASSSGQPGEQYF; CDR3 DNA: TGTGCCAGCAGCTCGGGACAGCCTGGCGAGCAGTACTTC
V gene: TRBV24-1; D gene: TRBD1; clone size: .; J gene: TRBJ1-1; CDR3 protein: CATPRTGGTTEAFF; CDR3 DNA: TGTGCCACACCTCGGACAGGGGGCACCACTGAAGCTTTCTTT
V gene: TRBV9; D gene: TRBD2; clone size: .; J gene: TRBJ2-5; CDR3 protein: CASSVIAGGQETQYF; CDR3 DNA: TGTGCCAGCAGCGTGATAGCGGGGGGGCAGGAGACCCAGTACTTC
V gene: TRBV5-1; D gene: .; clone size: .; J gene: TRBJ2-6; CDR3 protein: CASSRDLSSSGANVLTF; CDR3 DNA: TGCGCCAGCAGCAGGGACTTATCGAGCTCTGGGGCCAACGTCCTGACTTTC
V gene: TRBV11-3; D gene: TRBD2; clone size: .; J gene: TRBJ2-1; CDR3 protein: CASSLAAGGPYEQFF; CDR3 DNA: TGTGCCAGCAGCTTAGCAGCGGGGGGGCCGTATGAGCAGTTCTTC
V gene: TRBV28; D gene: .; clone size: .; J gene: TRBJ1-6; CDR3 protein: CASSPGRQSGRYNSPLHF; CDR3 DNA: TGTGCCAGCAGCCCCGGACGGCAGTCCGGGAGGTATAATTCACCCCTCCACTTT
V gene: TRBV15; D gene: TRBD2; clone size: .; J gene: TRBJ2-7; CDR3 protein: CATSRDPGRAYEQYF; CDR3 DNA: TGTGCCACCAGCAGAGATCCAGGGAGGGCTTACGAGCAGTACTTC
V gene: TRBV10-3; D gene: .; clone size: .; J gene: TRBJ1-6; CDR3 protein: CAISESGNSPLHF; CDR3 DNA: TGTGCCATCAGTGAGTCGGGCAATTCACCCCTCCACTTT
V gene: TRBV18; D gene: .; clone size: .; J gene: TRBJ2-7; CDR3 protein: CASSPNRDEQYF; CDR3 DNA: TGTGCCAGCTCACCAAACAGGGACGAGCAGTACTTC
V gene: TRBV13; D gene: .; clone size: once; J gene: TRBJ1-2; CDR3 protein: CASSSAGGGAIGYTF; CDR3 DNA: TGTGCCAGCAGCTCCGCGGGGGGGGGTGCGATTGGCTACACCTTC
V gene: TRBV2; D gene: TRBD2; clone size: once; J gene: TRBJ2-2; CDR3 protein: CASRGTSGGTGELFF; CDR3 DNA: TGTGCCAGCAGGGGGACTAGCGGGGGGACCGGGGAGCTGTTTTTT
V gene: TRBV6-5; D gene: TRBD1; clone size: .; J gene: TRBJ2-3; CDR3 protein: CASSRGQGGTDTQYF; CDR3 DNA: TGTGCCAGCAGCAGGGGACAGGGGGGCACAGATACGCAGTATTTT
V gene: TRBV5-1; D gene: TRBD1; clone size: .; J gene: TRBJ1-1; CDR3 protein: CASSQRTGGAQAFF; CDR3 DNA: TGCGCCAGCAGCCAGCGGACAGGGGGCGCGCAAGCTTTCTTT
V gene: TRBV28; D gene: TRBD2; clone size: .; J gene: TRBJ2-5; CDR3 protein: CASNRLAGGTETQYF; CDR3 DNA: TGTGCCAGCAACAGACTAGCGGGAGGGACGGAGACCCAGTACTTC
V gene: TRBV7-8; D gene: .; clone size: .; J gene: TRBJ1-5; CDR3 protein: CASSLAQGSFGQPQHF; CDR3 DNA: TGTGCCAGCAGCTTAGCGCAGGGCAGTTTCGGACAGCCCCAGCATTTT
V gene: TRBV4-2; D gene: TRBD2; clone size: .; J gene: TRBJ2-3; CDR3 protein: CASSQRGGLAGPSDTQYF; CDR3 DNA: TGTGCCAGCAGCCAAAGAGGGGGACTAGCGGGACCATCAGATACGCAGTATTTT
V gene: TRBV28; D gene: TRBD1; clone size: .; J gene: TRBJ1-4; CDR3 protein: CASSEGGQGEKLFF; CDR3 DNA: TGTGCCAGCAGTGAAGGGGGCCAGGGTGAAAAACTGTTTTTT
V gene: TRBV5-6; D gene: .; clone size: .; J gene: TRBJ2-7; CDR3 protein: CASSFLLAYEQYF; CDR3 DNA: TGTGCCAGCAGCTTTTTACTGGCCTACGAGCAGTACTTC
V gene: TRBV5-1; D gene: .; clone size: .; J gene: TRBJ2-7; CDR3 protein: CASSLSSSVYEQYF; CDR3 DNA: TGCGCCAGCAGCTTGTCGTCCTCGGTTTACGAGCAGTACTTC
V gene: TRBV5-6; D gene: TRBD1; clone size: .; J gene: TRBJ1-1; CDR3 protein: CASSFLRDRVTEAFF; CDR3 DNA: TGTGCCAGCAGCTTCCTTCGAGACAGGGTTACTGAAGCTTTCTTT
V gene: TRBV9; D gene: .; clone size: few; J gene: TRBJ2-3; CDR3 protein: CASSVGGHHAFTDTQYF; CDR3 DNA: TGTGCCAGCAGCGTAGGAGGACACCATGCCTTCACAGATACGCAGTATTTT
V gene: TRBV2; D gene: TRBD2; clone size: .; J gene: TRBJ2-1; CDR3 protein: CASNRASGEYNEQFF; CDR3 DNA: TGTGCCAGCAATCGCGCTAGCGGGGAATACAATGAGCAGTTCTTC
V gene: TRBV5-4; D gene: .; clone size: .; J gene: TRBJ1-2; CDR3 protein: CASSWELGANYGYTF; CDR3 DNA: TGTGCCAGCAGCTGGGAGTTGGGGGCCAACTATGGCTACACCTTC
V gene: TRBV18; D gene: TRBD1; clone size: .; J gene: TRBJ2-3; CDR3 protein: CASDRGLTDTQYF; CDR3 DNA: TGTGCCAGCGACAGGGGGTTAACAGATACGCAGTATTTT
V gene: TRBV14; D gene: .; clone size: once; J gene: TRBJ1-1; CDR3 protein: CASSPLQGRTEAFF; CDR3 DNA: TGTGCCAGCAGCCCCCTACAGGGAAGGACTGAAGCTTTCTTT